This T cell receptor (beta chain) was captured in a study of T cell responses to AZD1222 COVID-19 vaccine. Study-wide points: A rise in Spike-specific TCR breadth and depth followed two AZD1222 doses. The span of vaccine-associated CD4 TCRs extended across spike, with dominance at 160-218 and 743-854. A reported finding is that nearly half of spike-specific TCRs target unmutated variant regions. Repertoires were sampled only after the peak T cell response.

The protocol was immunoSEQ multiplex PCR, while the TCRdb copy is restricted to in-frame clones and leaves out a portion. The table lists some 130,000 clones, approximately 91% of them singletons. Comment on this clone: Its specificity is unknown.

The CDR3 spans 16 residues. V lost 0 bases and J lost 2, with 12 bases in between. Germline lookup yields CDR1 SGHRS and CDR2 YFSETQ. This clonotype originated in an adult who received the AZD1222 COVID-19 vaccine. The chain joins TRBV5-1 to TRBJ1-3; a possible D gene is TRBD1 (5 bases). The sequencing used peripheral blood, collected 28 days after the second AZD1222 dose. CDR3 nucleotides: TGCGCCAGCAGCTTGGGGGACGGACTGACTGGAAACACCATATATTTT. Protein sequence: CASSLGDGLTGNTIYF.